The clone carrying this TCR beta chain was seen ten or more times. The antigen is unknown. These data belong to a study of CD8 T cells in ankylosing spondylitis. V shed 3 bases, J shed 3 bases, and the junction held 4 bases outside the gene matches. Per germline, CDR1 SQVTM and CDR2 ANQGSEA. The CDR3 contains 14 residues. As the method for making TCR beta libraries, quantitative 5'-RACE with molecular barcodes was used. TCRdb analysed the 5' RACE reads with MiXCR anew, one entry per CDR3 protein. Found here are 200,000 to 250,000 distinct CDR3 sequences, around 7.9% of them singletons; the top ten hold approximately 14%. The study's findings and limits: Blood from ankylosing spondylitis patients appeared to carry a characteristic roughly 8-variant TCR beta motif. Clones linked to disease were reported to show significant enrichment in matched ankylosing spondylitis synovial fluid.

The J gene is TRBJ2-7, the V gene TRBV29-1, with 11 bases lining up with TRBD2. This receptor was identified in a male donor with ankylosing spondylitis. Sequencing was performed on blood, either unsorted or a sorted T cell fraction (not recorded which). The CDR3 loop reads CSVDASGRIYEQYF. The CDR3 bases are TGCAGCGTTGATGCTAGCGGGAGGATCTACGAGCAGTACTTC.